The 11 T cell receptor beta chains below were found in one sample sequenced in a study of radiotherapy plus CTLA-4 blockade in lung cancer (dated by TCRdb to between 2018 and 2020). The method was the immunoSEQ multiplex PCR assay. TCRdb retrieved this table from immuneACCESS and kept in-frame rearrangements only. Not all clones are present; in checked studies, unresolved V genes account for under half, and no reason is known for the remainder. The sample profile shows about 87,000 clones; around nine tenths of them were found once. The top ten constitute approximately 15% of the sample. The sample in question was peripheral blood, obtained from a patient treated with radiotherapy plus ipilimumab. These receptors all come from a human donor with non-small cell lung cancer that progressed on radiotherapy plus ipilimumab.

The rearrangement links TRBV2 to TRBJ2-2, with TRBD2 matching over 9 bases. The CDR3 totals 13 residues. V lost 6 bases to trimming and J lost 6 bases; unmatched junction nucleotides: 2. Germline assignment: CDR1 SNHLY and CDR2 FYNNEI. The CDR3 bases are TGTGCCAGCAGGGGACTAGCCGCCGGGGAGCTGTTTTTT. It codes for CASRGLAAGELFF.

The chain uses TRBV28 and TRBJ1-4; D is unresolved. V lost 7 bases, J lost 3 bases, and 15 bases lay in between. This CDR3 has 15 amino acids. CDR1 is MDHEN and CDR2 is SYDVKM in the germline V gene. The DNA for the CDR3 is TGTGCCAGCACACCTGTGACCGGACCTAATGAAAAACTGTTTTTT. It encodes CASTPVTGPNEKLFF.

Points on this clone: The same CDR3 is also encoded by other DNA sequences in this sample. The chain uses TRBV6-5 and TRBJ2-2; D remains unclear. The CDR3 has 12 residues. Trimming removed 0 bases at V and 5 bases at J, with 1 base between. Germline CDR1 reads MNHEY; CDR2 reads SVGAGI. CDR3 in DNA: TGTGCCAGCAGTTACTCGACCGGGGAGCTGTTTTTT. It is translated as CASSYSTGELFF.

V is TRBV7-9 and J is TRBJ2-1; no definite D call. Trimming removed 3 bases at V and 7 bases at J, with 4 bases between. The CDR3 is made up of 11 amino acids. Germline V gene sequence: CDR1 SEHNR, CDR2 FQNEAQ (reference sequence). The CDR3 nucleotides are TGTGCCAGCAGCTTCAGTAATGAGCAGTTCTTC. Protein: CASSFSNEQFF.

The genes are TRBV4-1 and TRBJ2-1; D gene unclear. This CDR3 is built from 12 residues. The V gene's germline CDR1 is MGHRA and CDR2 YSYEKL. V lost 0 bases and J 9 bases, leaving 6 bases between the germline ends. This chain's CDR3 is CASSQESGEQFF. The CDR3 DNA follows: TGCGCCAGCAGCCAAGAGTCTGGTGAGCAGTTCTTC.

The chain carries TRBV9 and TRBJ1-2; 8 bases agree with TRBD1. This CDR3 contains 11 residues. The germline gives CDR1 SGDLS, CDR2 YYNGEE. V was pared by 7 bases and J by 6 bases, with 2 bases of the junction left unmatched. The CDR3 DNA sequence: TGTGCCAGCGGACAGGGCAATGGCTACACCTTC. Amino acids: CASGQGNGYTF.

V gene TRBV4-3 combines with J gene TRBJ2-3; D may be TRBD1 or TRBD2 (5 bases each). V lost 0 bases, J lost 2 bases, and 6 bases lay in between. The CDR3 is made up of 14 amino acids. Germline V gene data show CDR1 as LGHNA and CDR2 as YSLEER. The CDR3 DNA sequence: TGCGCCAGCAGCCAAGACGGGGCCACAGATACGCAGTATTTT. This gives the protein CASSQDGATDTQYF.

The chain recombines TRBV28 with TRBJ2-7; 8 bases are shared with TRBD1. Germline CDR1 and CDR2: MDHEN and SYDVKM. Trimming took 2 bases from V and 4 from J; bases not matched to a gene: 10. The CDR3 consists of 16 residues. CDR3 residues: CASSLIRAGGGYEQYF. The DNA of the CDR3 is TGTGCCAGCAGTTTAATTAGGGCAGGGGGCGGTTACGAGCAGTACTTC.

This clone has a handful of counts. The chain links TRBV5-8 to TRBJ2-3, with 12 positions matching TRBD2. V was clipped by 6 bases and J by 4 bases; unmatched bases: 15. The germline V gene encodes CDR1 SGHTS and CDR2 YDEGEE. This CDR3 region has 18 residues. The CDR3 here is CASTPLAGGWTGSDTQYF. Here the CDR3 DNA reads TGTGCCAGCACCCCACTAGCGGGAGGATGGACGGGCTCAGATACGCAGTATTTT.

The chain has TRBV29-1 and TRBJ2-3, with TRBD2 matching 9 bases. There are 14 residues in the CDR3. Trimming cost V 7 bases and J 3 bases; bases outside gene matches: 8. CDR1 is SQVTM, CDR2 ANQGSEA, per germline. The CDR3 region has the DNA TGCAGCGATAATAGCGGGAGTCGTACAGATACGCAGTATTTT. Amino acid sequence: CSDNSGSRTDTQYF.

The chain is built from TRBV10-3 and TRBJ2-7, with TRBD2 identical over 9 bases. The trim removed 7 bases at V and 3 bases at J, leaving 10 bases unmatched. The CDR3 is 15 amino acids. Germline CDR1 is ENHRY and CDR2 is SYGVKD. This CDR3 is CAINERGETSYEQYF. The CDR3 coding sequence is TGTGCCATCAACGAGCGGGGGGAGACGAGCTACGAGCAGTACTTC.